This T cell receptor beta chain was sequenced during a study of blood T cell repertoires in COVID-19. Study information: The cDNA or gDNA used as material had been derived from T cells, B-cell-depleted T cells, or PBMCs.

This clone showed up just a few times. Only in-frame clones appear in the TCRdb table, and some are missing; sequencing was by immunoSEQ multiplex PCR. The sample yields fewer than 150,000 clones, around 77% seen once. What was sequenced was peripheral blood. The TCR originated in a human donor in a cohort sampled during active COVID-19.

CDR3 coding DNA: TGTGCCAGCAGCTTGGGGGGAGGCACAAATCAGCCCCAGCATTTT. This sequence encodes CASSLGGGTNQPQHF. V usage is TRBV5-4 and J usage is TRBJ1-5, with D uncertain. Trimming cost V 0 bases and J 4 bases, with 11 bases left between them. CDR3 length equals 15 residues. Germline V gene sequence: CDR1 SGHNT, CDR2 YYREEE (reference sequence).